This TCR beta chain came from a study of CD4 T cells in relation to SARS-CoV-2 and coronaviruses. Trimming cost V 6 bases and J 4 bases; bases outside gene matches: 3. In germline, CDR1 is MDHEN, CDR2 SYDVKM. The CDR3 consists of 13 residues. The data were produced by immunoSEQ multiplex PCR, yet TCRdb's version contains in-frame clones alone and is incomplete. Of 55,000 to 75,000 clones in the sample, around 87% were seen once. The unexposed donors gave CD4+ T cells in about 2011-2018, prior to COVID-19. The receptor was isolated from a human donor in good health. The specimen sequenced was memory CD4+ T cells from PBMCs. This chain joins TRBV28 and TRBJ1-2; TRBD1 matches at 9 bases. Here the CDR3 DNA reads TGTGCCAGCAGGACAGGGGGGGGCTATGGCTACACCTTC. As protein: CASRTGGGYGYTF.